The 4 T cell receptor beta chains below were found in one sample sequenced in a study of control samples from healthy donors and cancer patients. Sequenced by immunoSEQ multiplex PCR; TCRdb stores in-frame clones only, minus some. The table shows approximately 150,000 clones, with about 91% occurring only once. The sequencing input was blood. Every receptor here comes from a man under 40 in good health.

The genes are TRBV27 and TRBJ1-4; TRBD1 is a possible D gene (6 bases). This CDR3 has 13 residues. Trimming took off 4 bases at V and 7 bases at J, with 10 bases between the two ends. Germline lookup yields CDR1 MNHEY and CDR2 SMNVEV (reference sequence). The CDR3 nucleotides are TGTGCCAGCAGTTCCGTACAGGGTGAAAAACTGTTTTTT. It translates to CASSSVQGEKLFF.

V is TRBV9 and J is TRBJ1-2; a weak D match, TRBD1 (5 bases). Trimming took 0 bases from V and 4 from J, leaving 7 bases between them. This CDR3 is built from 13 residues. Germline values: CDR1 SGDLS, CDR2 YYNGEE. The CDR3 sequence is CASSVVDSYGYTF. DNA of the CDR3: TGTGCCAGCAGCGTAGTAGACAGCTATGGCTACACCTTC.

The chain recombines TRBV30 with TRBJ1-1; D remains ambiguous. This CDR3 has 12 residues. Germline V gene sequence: CDR1 GTSNPN, CDR2 SVGIG (reference sequence). The V gene lost 7 bases and the J gene lost 1 base, with 10 bases spanning the gap. The CDR3 reads CASTIGNTEAFF. DNA for the CDR3: TGTGCCTCAACTATAGGGAACACTGAAGCTTTCTTT.

This chain links TRBV29-1 with TRBJ2-1; 16 bases align to TRBD2. Per germline, CDR1 SQVTM and CDR2 ANQGSEA. The CDR3 sequence is 17 residues long. V shed 6 bases, J shed 4 bases, and the junction held 9 bases outside the gene matches. The CDR3 nucleotides are TGCAGCGTAGCCGGGACTAGCGGGGGGGGAGAATACAATGAGCAGTTCTTC. It codes for CSVAGTSGGGEYNEQFF.